This T cell receptor beta chain is drawn from a study of T-cell reconstitution after alpha-beta-depleted transplantation in children. Unique molecular identifiers were built into the TCRbeta library. TCRdb re-derived calls from the PCR reads in MiXCR, one entry per CDR3 protein. This sample carries hundreds of thousands of distinct CDR3 sequences, about 15% of them seen once, and the ten largest clones take approximately 5%. V was clipped by 3 bases and J by 4 bases, with 12 bases between them. The CDR3 contains 14 residues. Per the germline V gene, CDR1 is DFQATT and CDR2 is SNEGSKA (reference sequence).

V usage is TRBV20-1 and J usage is TRBJ2-2; D is possibly TRBD2 (6 bases). The sequence derives from a male patient between 5 and 17 years old who had a stem cell transplant for acute lymphoblastic leukemia, so the T cells may come from the graft donor. The material was PBMCs, mostly from graft donor cells, obtained 360 days after TCRalphabeta/CD19-depleted stem cell transplant. Written as DNA, the CDR3 is TGCAGTGCTAGGAGCCTGGAGGGCACCGGGGAGCTGTTTTTT. Protein product: CSARSLEGTGELFF.